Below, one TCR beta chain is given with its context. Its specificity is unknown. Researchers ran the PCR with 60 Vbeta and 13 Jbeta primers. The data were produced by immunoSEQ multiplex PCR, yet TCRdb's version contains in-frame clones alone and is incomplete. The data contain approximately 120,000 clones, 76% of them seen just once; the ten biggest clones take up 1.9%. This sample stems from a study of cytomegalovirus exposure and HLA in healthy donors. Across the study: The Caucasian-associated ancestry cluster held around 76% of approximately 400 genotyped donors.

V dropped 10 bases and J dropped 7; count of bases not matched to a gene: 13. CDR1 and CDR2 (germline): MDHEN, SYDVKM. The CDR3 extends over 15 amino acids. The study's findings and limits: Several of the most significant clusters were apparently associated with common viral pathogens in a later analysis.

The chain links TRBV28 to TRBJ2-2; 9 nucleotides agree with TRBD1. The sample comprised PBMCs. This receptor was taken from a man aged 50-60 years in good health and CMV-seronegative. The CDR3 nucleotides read TGTGCCAAATCCCCCGGGACAGGGCTAAACGGGGAGCTGTTTTTT. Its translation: CAKSPGTGLNGELFF.